This T cell receptor beta chain is from a study of neoadjuvant nivolumab and ipilimumab in lung cancer. Whole-study findings and limits: Pathologic regression was not significantly tied to TCR clonality. Resected tumors had greater TCR richness and clonality than uninvolved lung.

Concerning this clone: The antigen remains unidentified.

Trimming took 10 bases from V and 8 from J; bases not matched to a gene: 11. CDR1 and CDR2 from the germline V gene are MNHNY and SVGAGI (reference sequence). The CDR3 runs to 13 residues. This table comes from immunoSEQ multiplex PCR, and its TCRdb copy is limited to in-frame clones, with some not included. The sample has some 43,000 clones, approximately 90% seen once. The rearrangement uses TRBV6-6 and TRBJ1-3, with 7 bases lining up with TRBD1. The specimen comprised blood, sampled before neoadjuvant nivolumab, alone or with ipilimumab. The receptor was isolated from an adult with non-small cell lung cancer. Some clones in this sample may be carry-over from other donors' samples. The CDR3 sequence is CATRGAEVHTIYF. CDR3 in DNA: TGTGCCACCAGGGGGGCGGAGGTTCACACCATATATTTT.